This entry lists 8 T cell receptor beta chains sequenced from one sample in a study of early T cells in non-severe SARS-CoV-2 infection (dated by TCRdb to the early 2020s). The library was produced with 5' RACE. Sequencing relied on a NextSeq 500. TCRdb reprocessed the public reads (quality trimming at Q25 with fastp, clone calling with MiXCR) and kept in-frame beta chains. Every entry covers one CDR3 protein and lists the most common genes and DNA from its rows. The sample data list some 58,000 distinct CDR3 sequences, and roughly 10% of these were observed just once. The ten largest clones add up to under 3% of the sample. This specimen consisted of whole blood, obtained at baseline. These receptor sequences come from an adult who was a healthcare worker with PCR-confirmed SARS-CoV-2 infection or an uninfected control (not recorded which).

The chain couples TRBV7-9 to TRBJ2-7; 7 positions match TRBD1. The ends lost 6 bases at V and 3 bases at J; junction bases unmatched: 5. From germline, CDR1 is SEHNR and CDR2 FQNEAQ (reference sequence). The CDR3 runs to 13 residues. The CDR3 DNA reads TGTGCCAGCAGAGACCGGGACAGCTACGAGCAGTACTTC. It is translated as CASRDRDSYEQYF.

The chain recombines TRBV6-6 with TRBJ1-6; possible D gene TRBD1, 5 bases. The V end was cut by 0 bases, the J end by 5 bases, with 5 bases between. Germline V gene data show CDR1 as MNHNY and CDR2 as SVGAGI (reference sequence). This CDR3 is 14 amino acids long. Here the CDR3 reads CASSYSGDNSPLHF. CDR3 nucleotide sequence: TGTGCCAGCAGTTACTCAGGGGATAATTCACCCCTCCACTTT.

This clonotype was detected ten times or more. In nucleotides, the CDR3 is TGTGCCAGCAGTGGAGGGACAGGGGTTTGGAACACTGAAGCTTTCTTT. Residues: CASSGGTGVWNTEAFF. The genes are TRBV6-1 and TRBJ1-1, with 10 bases fitting TRBD1. Trimming at V came to 4 bases and at J to 1 base, leaving 6 bases not matched to a gene. CDR3 length equals 16 residues. Germline V gene lookup returns CDR1 MNHNS and CDR2 SASEGT.

This CDR3 is CSALAGTGGFSHEQYF. DNA for the CDR3: TGCAGTGCTCTCGCCGGGACAGGGGGTTTCAGTCACGAGCAGTACTTC. J is TRBJ2-7 and V is TRBV20-1; TRBD1 aligns across 11 bases. The germline CDR1 and CDR2 sequences are DFQATT and SNEGSKA (reference sequence). The junction had 14 bases not matched to a gene; V was cut back by 5 bases and J by 5 bases. The CDR3 consists of 16 residues.

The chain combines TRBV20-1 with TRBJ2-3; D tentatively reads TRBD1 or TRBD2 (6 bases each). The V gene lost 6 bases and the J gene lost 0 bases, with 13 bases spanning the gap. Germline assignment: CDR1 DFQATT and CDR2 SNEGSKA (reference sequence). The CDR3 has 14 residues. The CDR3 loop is CSAGIGGSTDTQYF. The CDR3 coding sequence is TGCAGTGCGGGCATAGGGGGGAGCACAGATACGCAGTATTTT.

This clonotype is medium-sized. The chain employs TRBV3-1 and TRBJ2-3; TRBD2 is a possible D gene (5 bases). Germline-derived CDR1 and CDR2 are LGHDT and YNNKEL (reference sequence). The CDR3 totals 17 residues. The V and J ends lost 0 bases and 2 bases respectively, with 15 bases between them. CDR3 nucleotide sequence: TGTGCCAGCAGCCAAGATGAGGGCAGTCTCGTCACAGATACGCAGTATTTT. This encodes CASSQDEGSLVTDTQYF.

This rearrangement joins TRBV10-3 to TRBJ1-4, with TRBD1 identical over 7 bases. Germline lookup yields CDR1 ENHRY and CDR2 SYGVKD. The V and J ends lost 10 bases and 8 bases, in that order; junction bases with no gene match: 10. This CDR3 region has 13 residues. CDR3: CASGDSSTEKLFF. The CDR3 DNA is TGTGCCAGCGGGGACAGCTCCACCGAAAAACTGTTTTTT.

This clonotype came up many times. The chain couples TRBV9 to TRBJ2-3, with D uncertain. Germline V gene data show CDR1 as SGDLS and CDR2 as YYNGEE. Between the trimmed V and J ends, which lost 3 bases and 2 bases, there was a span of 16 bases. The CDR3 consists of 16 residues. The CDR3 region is CASSASASGPTDTQYF. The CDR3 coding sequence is TGTGCCAGCAGCGCCTCGGCGTCCGGGCCCACAGATACGCAGTATTTT.